The 23 T cell receptor beta chains in this list originate from one sample, sequenced in a study of blood T cell repertoires in COVID-19. The table came from immunoSEQ multiplex PCR; TCRdb's copy has only in-frame clones and leaves some out. The table records a few hundred thousand clones, 88% of them present only once. The specimen was peripheral blood. The receptors were gathered from a man between 18 and 35 years old with active or convalescent COVID-19.

Here the CDR3 reads CASSPFETGGRVDEQFF. DNA for the CDR3: TGCGCCAGCAGCCCATTCGAGACGGGGGGGCGGGTCGATGAGCAGTTCTTC. J is TRBJ2-1 and V is TRBV4-3, with 8 bases identical to TRBD2. This CDR3 region has 17 residues. V trimming: 4 bases; J trimming: 8 bases; junction bases outside the gene matches: 16. Per the germline V gene, CDR1 is LGHNA and CDR2 is YSLEER.

This chain links TRBV2 with TRBJ1-4; 7 bases align to TRBD1. The CDR3 contains 15 residues. CDR1 and CDR2 (germline): SNHLY, FYNNEI. Trimming took 4 bases from V and 0 from J; bases not matched to a gene: 2. CDR3 DNA sequence: TGTGCCAGCAGTGGAACAGGGGCAACTAATGAAAAACTGTTTTTT. Residues: CASSGTGATNEKLFF.

This clone was detected a few times. This chain links TRBV2 with TRBJ1-5; D may be TRBD1 (6 bases). This CDR3 has 15 residues. Germline V gives CDR1 SNHLY, CDR2 FYNNEI. V was shortened by 3 bases and J by 2 bases, with 11 bases between the two germline ends. The CDR3 loop reads CASSDGGHGNQPQHF. In DNA, the CDR3 is TGTGCCAGCAGTGATGGGGGCCATGGCAATCAGCCCCAGCATTTT.

The table lists this clone with a count of one. The J gene is TRBJ2-5, the V gene TRBV7-9; TRBD1 matches at 10 bases. V shed 4 bases and J 4 bases; nucleotides not matched to a gene: 3. The CDR3 covers 14 residues. Per germline, CDR1 SEHNR and CDR2 FQNEAQ (reference sequence). The CDR3 bases are TGTGCCAGCAGCTCCCGGACAGGGGGAGAGACCCAGTACTTC. Translating it yields CASSSRTGGETQYF.

The rearrangement joins TRBV5-6 to TRBJ1-1, with 9 bases aligning to TRBD1. V lost 4 bases and J lost 10; bases outside the gene matches: 8. There are 13 residues in the CDR3. Germline V CDR1 and CDR2: SGHDT, YYEEEE. CDR3 sequence reads: CASSLGTGLLAFF. CDR3 nucleotide sequence: TGTGCCAGCAGCCTAGGGACAGGGCTGTTAGCTTTCTTT.

Comment on this clone: Distinct nucleotide sequences in the sample also encode this CDR3. V gene TRBV7-9 combines with J gene TRBJ1-5; no clear D gene. With 0 bases removed from V and 1 base from J, the gap between germline ends came to 4 bases. The CDR3 consists of 14 residues. Germline V gene data show CDR1 as SEHNR and CDR2 as FQNEAQ (reference sequence). DNA for the CDR3: TGTGCCAGCAGCTTAGCCGGGAGCAATCAGCCCCAGCATTTT. Protein: CASSLAGSNQPQHF.

The chain has TRBV27 and TRBJ1-1; TRBD1 agrees at 11 bases. Germline V gene lookup returns CDR1 MNHEY and CDR2 SMNVEV (reference sequence). Germline trimming cut 4 bases from V and 4 bases from J; bases unmatched to any gene: 5. The length of the CDR3 is 15 residues. As DNA, the CDR3 is TGTGCCAGCAGTTCCCTCGGGACAGGGGGCACTGAAGCTTTCTTT. Its protein is CASSSLGTGGTEAFF.

J is TRBJ1-1 and V is TRBV9; 7 bases fit TRBD1. V shed 4 bases, J shed 0 bases, and the junction held 6 bases outside the gene matches. The V gene's germline CDR1 is SGDLS and CDR2 YYNGEE. The CDR3 loop spans 15 amino acids. CDR3 DNA sequence: TGTGCCAGCAGCCCGACAGGGAATTTGAACACTGAAGCTTTCTTT. It encodes CASSPTGNLNTEAFF.

The genes are TRBV27 and TRBJ1-6, with 8 bases identical to TRBD1. CDR1 and CDR2 from the germline V gene are MNHEY and SMNVEV (reference sequence). J was trimmed by 7 bases and V by 4 bases; bases with no gene match: 6. The CDR3 runs to 15 residues. CDR3 coding DNA: TGTGCCAGCAGTTCCTCGACAGGGGTAAATTCACCCCTCCACTTT. This gives the protein CASSSSTGVNSPLHF.

The table lists this clone with a few counts. The chain recombines TRBV4-1 with TRBJ1-2, with a tentative D call TRBD1 (6 bases). Germline lookup yields CDR1 MGHRA and CDR2 YSYEKL. Trimming took off 2 bases at V and 3 bases at J, with 13 bases between the two ends. There are 15 residues in the CDR3. CDR3: CASSQSRGADYGYTF. The DNA of the CDR3 is TGCGCCAGCAGCCAATCCCGGGGGGCAGACTATGGCTACACCTTC.

Written as DNA, the CDR3 is TGTGCCACCTCCAGCACAGATACGCAGTATTTT. It yields the protein CATSSTDTQYF. The chain employs TRBV2 and TRBJ2-3; D is unresolved. The germline CDR1 and CDR2 sequences are SNHLY and FYNNEI. The CDR3 loop spans 11 amino acids. Trimming took 10 bases from V and 0 from J, leaving 5 bases between them.

V gene TRBV9 combines with J gene TRBJ1-5, with 8 bases aligning to TRBD1. Germline V CDR1 and CDR2: SGDLS, YYNGEE. The CDR3 runs 13 residues. With V trimmed by 3 bases and J by 6 bases, 2 bases remained unmatched. CDR3 sequence (DNA): TGTGCCAGCAGCGCCGGACAGGGTCAGCCCCAGCATTTT. It specifies CASSAGQGQPQHF.

V gene TRBV4-1 combines with J gene TRBJ2-7, with 7 bases fitting TRBD2. The CDR3 is made up of 15 amino acids. The junction had 5 bases not matched to a gene; V was cut back by 2 bases and J by 1 base. Germline CDR1 reads MGHRA; CDR2 reads YSYEKL. The CDR3, as DNA: TGCGCCAGCAGCCAATTACGCGGGGGTTCCTACGAGCAGTACTTC. Amino acids: CASSQLRGGSYEQYF.

This clone was counted a single time. This chain uses TRBV29-1 with TRBJ1-3; D not certain. The CDR3 totals 14 residues. The V gene lost 1 base and the J gene lost 0 bases, with 7 bases spanning the gap. Germline CDR1 SQVTM, CDR2 ANQGSEA. CDR3 sequence reads: CSVEAGSSGNTIYF. The DNA for the CDR3 is TGCAGCGTTGAAGCGGGAAGCTCTGGAAACACCATATATTTT.

V and J are TRBV19 and TRBJ2-1; 7 bases align to TRBD2. Germline lookup yields CDR1 LNHDA and CDR2 SQIVND (reference sequence). The junction had 8 bases not matched to a gene; V was cut back by 4 bases and J by 8 bases. This CDR3 region has 14 residues. CDR3 amino acids: CASSTGLGLYEQFF. CDR3 DNA: TGTGCCAGTAGTACAGGACTAGGTCTCTATGAGCAGTTCTTC. Full variable domain (outside the CDR3, taken from reference TRBV19 and TRBJ2-1): DGGITQSPKYLFRKEGQNVTLSCEQNLNHDAMYWYRQDPGQGLRLIYYSQIVNDFQKGDIAEGYSVSREKKESFPLTVTSAQKNPTAFYLCASSTGLGLYEQFFGPGTRLTVL.

This clone has only one observation. The genes are TRBV18 and TRBJ1-1, with no clear D. This CDR3 has 12 amino acids. Trimming removed 3 bases from V and 11 bases from J, with 13 bases in between. Germline V gives CDR1 KGHSH, CDR2 LQKENI. In nucleotides, the CDR3 is TGTGCCAGCTCACCTTTGAAAGAGGATGCTTTCTTT. This translates into CASSPLKEDAFF.

The chain combines TRBV6-6 with TRBJ1-4; D is possibly TRBD1 (5 bases). Trimming cost V 6 bases and J 0 bases, with 11 bases left between them. Germline V gene lookup returns CDR1 MNHNY and CDR2 SVGAGI (reference sequence). The CDR3 loop spans 15 amino acids. The CDR3 DNA follows: TGTGCCAGCAGAAGACAGACTGCAACTAATGAAAAACTGTTTTTT. Translated: CASRRQTATNEKLFF.

The chain combines TRBV19 with TRBJ2-3; TRBD2 matches at 7 bases. The CDR3 is 17 residues long. The junction had 11 bases not matched to a gene; V was cut back by 5 bases and J by 0 bases. Germline V gene data show CDR1 as LNHDA and CDR2 as SQIVND (reference sequence). CDR3 loop: CASSGAVGRESTDTQYF. DNA for the CDR3: TGTGCCAGTAGTGGGGCCGTGGGGAGGGAAAGCACAGATACGCAGTATTTT.

The V gene is TRBV15, the J gene TRBJ1-1; the match to TRBD1 covers 7 bases. With V trimmed by 5 bases and J by 1 base, 10 bases remained unmatched. The CDR3 is made up of 16 amino acids. CDR1 is LNHNV and CDR2 is YYDKDF in the germline V gene (reference sequence). The chain's CDR3 is CATSQGTAYRNTEAFF. The CDR3 nucleotides read TGTGCCACCAGCCAGGGGACAGCCTATCGGAACACTGAAGCTTTCTTT. The whole variable domain, remainder taken from reference TRBV15 and TRBJ1-1, is DAMVIQNPRYQVTQFGKPVTLSCSQTLNHNVMYWYQQKSSQAPKLLFHYYDKDFNNEADTPDNFQSRRPNTSFCFLDIRSPGLGDTAMYLCATSQGTAYRNTEAFFGQGTRLTVV.

This chain connects TRBV5-1 to TRBJ2-7; 8 nucleotides line up with TRBD1. With V trimmed by 3 bases and J by 2 bases, 1 base remained unmatched. Germline V CDR1 and CDR2: SGHRS, YFSETQ. This CDR3 spans 13 amino acids. The CDR3 loop is CASSSGGAYEQYF. CDR3 DNA sequence: TGCGCCAGCAGCTCAGGGGGCGCCTACGAGCAGTACTTC. Combining the CDR3 with reference TRBV5-1 and TRBJ2-7 gives the whole variable domain KAGVTQTPRYLIKTRGQQVTLSCSPISGHRSVSWYQQTPGQGLQFLFEYFSETQRNKGNFPGRFSGRQFSNSRSEMNVSTLELGDSALYLCASSSGGAYEQYFGPGTRLTVT.

This chain links TRBV18 with TRBJ1-5; possibly TRBD1 for D (6 bases). The CDR3 spans 14 residues. Trimming cost V 3 bases and J 3 bases, with 9 bases left between them. CDR1 and CDR2 from the germline V gene are KGHSH and LQKENI. The CDR3 reads CASSPYRDNQPQHF. In DNA, the CDR3 is TGTGCCAGCTCACCGTACAGGGACAATCAGCCCCAGCATTTT.

The chain is built from TRBV5-1 and TRBJ2-5; TRBD1 matches at 10 bases. The trim removed 2 bases at V and 5 bases at J, leaving 6 bases unmatched. Looked up from germline, CDR1 is SGHRS and CDR2 is YFSETQ. The CDR3 contains 15 residues. The CDR3 DNA is TGCGCCAGCAGCTTCGGACAGGGGGATGTCGAGACCCAGTACTTC. This gives the protein CASSFGQGDVETQYF.

The chain has TRBV25-1 and TRBJ1-1; D remains unclear. This CDR3 comprises 14 residues. Germline CDR1 MGHDK, CDR2 SYGVNS. V was trimmed by 3 bases and J by 1 base, leaving 9 bases between them. In DNA form, the CDR3 reads TGTGCCAGCAGTGAGACGGGAAGGAACACTGAAGCTTTCTTT. Its protein is CASSETGRNTEAFF.